This T cell receptor beta chain emerged from a study of cytomegalovirus exposure and HLA in healthy donors. The repertoire was sequenced with immunoSEQ multiplex PCR; TCRdb's copy has only in-frame clones and lacks some. Of 35,000 to 55,000 clones listed, roughly 93% are singletons. The CDR3 is 15 amino acids. Germline trimming cut 3 bases from V and 4 bases from J; bases unmatched to any gene: 5. The germline CDR1 and CDR2 sequences are MDHEN and SYDVKM. This chain joins TRBV28 and TRBJ2-1, with TRBD2 identical over 8 bases. Sequenced material: PBMCs. The receptor was isolated from a woman in her late teens or twenties in good health and CMV-seronegative. The CDR3 reads CASSFARLAYNEQFF. The DNA for the CDR3 is TGTGCCAGCAGTTTTGCGCGACTAGCGTACAATGAGCAGTTCTTC.